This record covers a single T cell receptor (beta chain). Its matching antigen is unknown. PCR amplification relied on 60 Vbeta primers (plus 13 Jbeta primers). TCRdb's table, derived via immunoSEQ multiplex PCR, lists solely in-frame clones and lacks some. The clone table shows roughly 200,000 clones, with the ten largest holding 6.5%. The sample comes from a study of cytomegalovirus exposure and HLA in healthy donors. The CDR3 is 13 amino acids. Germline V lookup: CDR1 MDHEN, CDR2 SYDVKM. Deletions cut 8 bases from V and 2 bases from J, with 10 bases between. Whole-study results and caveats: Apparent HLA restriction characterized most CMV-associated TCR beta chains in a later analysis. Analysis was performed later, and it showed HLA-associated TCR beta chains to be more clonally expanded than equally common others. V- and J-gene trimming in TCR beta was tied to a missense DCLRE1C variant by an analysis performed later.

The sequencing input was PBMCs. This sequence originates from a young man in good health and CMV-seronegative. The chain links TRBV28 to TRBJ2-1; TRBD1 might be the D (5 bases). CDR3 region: CASVRETYNEQFF. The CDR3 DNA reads TGTGCCAGCGTCAGGGAAACCTACAATGAGCAGTTCTTC.